This T cell receptor (beta chain) was profiled in a study of T cell changes during pregnancy in multiple sclerosis. TCRdb's table, derived via immunoSEQ multiplex PCR, lists solely in-frame clones and lacks some. The sample lists about 51,000 clones; 93% were seen once. Per the germline V gene, CDR1 is LNHDA and CDR2 is SQIVND (reference sequence). V lost 7 bases and J lost 4, with 4 bases in between. The CDR3 totals 11 residues. The sequencing used peripheral blood, collected in the second trimester of pregnancy. This sequence was found in a female donor with multiple sclerosis, enrolled in a pregnancy study. The chain employs TRBV19 and TRBJ2-2; D unclear. The chain's CDR3 is CASISTGELFF. DNA of the CDR3: TGTGCCAGTATTAGCACCGGGGAGCTGTTTTTT.